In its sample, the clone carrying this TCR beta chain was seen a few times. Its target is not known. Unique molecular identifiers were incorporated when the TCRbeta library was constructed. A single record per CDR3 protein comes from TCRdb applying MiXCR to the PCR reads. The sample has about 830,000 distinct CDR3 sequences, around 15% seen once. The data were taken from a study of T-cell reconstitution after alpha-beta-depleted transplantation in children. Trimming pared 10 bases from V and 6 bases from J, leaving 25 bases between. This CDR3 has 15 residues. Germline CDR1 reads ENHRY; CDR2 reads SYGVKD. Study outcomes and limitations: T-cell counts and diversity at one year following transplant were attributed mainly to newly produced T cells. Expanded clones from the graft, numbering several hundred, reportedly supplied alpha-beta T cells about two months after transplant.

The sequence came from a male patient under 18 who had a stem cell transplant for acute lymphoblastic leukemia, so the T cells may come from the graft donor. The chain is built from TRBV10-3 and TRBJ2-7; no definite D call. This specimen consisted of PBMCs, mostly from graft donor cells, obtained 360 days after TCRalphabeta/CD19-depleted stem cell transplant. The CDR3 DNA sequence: TGTGCCACCCAGCAGGCTACCAACCAACTGGGCGAGCAGTACTTC. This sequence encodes CATQQATNQLGEQYF.